One T cell receptor beta chain is described in this entry. The target antigen is unknown. The CDR3 end lies 3 residues beyond the end of the read and is filled in from the germline J gene. The data were taken from a study of T cell clonality in common variable immunodeficiency. Study-wide points: Fewer deletions and N-nucleotide insertions were reportedly seen in common variable immunodeficiency TCR beta sequences. Authors noted CVID clonality's cause needs subpopulation repertoire sequencing.

V trimming: 6 bases; J trimming: 8 bases; junction bases outside the gene matches: 8. There are 14 residues in the CDR3. Germline lookup yields CDR1 LNHDA and CDR2 SQIVND (reference sequence). Clones were sequenced by immunoSEQ multiplex PCR, and TCRdb holds only the in-frame ones, with some missing. In total the sample includes about 19,000 clones, none of them seen once. The chain joins TRBV19 to TRBJ2-1; 9 bases are a match to TRBD1. The sequence came from a human donor with common variable immunodeficiency. Sequencing was carried out using peripheral blood mononuclear cells. The CDR3 bases that were read are TGTGCCAGTAGCCGGGACAGGGTGGGTTATGAG. It encodes CASSRDRVGYE. The whole CDR3 sequence reads CASSRDRVGYEQFF. The whole variable domain, remainder taken from reference TRBV19 and TRBJ2-1, is DGGITQSPKYLFRKEGQNVTLSCEQNLNHDAMYWYRQDPGQGLRLIYYSQIVNDFQKGDIAEGYSVSREKKESFPLTVTSAQKNPTAFYLCASSRDRVGYEQFFGPGTRLTVL.